This T cell receptor beta chain was found in a study of Graves' ophthalmopathy and Graves' hyperthyroidism. CDR3 size: 13 residues. CDR1 is MNHNS and CDR2 is SASEGT in the germline V gene. Trimming took off 7 bases at V and 6 bases at J, with 16 bases between the two ends. The sequenced template was RNA, covering the TCR beta CDR3 region. HTBI primers primed a first-round RT-PCR, and a second-round multiplex PCR followed. TCRdb passed the multiplex PCR reads through MiXCR, listing each CDR3 protein once. The sample lists about 400,000 distinct CDR3 sequences, about a sixth occurring once. This rearrangement joins TRBV6-1 to TRBJ2-7; D is undetermined. The receptor was derived from a woman aged 18-35 years with Graves' ophthalmopathy. The sample comprised peripheral blood. CDR3: CASTTAVAVEQYF. As DNA, the CDR3 is TGTGCCAGCACCACCGCCGTCGCCGTCGAGCAGTACTTC.